The clone carrying this T cell receptor (beta chain) was recorded many times. Its target is not known. With 10-nucleotide random UMIs, 5'RACE was used to make the cDNA. TCRdb ran MiXCR on the 5' RACE reads and lists one entry per CDR3 protein. The table has more than 75,000 distinct CDR3 sequences, about 9.3% seen once. The data were obtained in a study of neurological immune-mediated disorders. Findings and limits, study-wide: CDR3 amino acid sequences of expanded clones were not shared across subjects, a result suggesting private repertoires in all groups.

Per germline, CDR1 ENHRY and CDR2 SYGVKD. V gave up 7 bases and J gave up 1 base, with 12 bases separating them. The CDR3 length is 14 residues. This chain uses TRBV10-3 with TRBJ2-3; a weak D match, TRBD2 (5 bases). The sequenced material came from PBMCs. This TCR was recovered from a middle-aged man in good health. The CDR3 sequence: CAITGEGGTDTQYF. In nucleotides, the CDR3 is TGTGCCATCACCGGAGAGGGAGGCACAGATACGCAGTATTTT.